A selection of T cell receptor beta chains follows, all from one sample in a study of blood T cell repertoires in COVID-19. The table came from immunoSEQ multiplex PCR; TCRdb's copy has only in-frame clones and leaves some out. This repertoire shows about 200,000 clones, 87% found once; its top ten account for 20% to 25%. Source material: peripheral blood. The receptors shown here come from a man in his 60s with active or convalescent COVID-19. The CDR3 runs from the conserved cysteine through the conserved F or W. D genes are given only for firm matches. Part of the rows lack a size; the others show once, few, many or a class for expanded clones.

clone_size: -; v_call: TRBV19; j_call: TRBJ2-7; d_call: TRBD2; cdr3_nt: TGTGCCAGGGGACTAGCGGGGGGGCCGAACGAGCAGTACTTC; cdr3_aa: CARGLAGGPNEQYF
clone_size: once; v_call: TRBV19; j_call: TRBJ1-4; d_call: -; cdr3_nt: TGTGCCAGTAGAAGCGCCATACAGGAAGGCTTTGGAAAACTGTTTTTT; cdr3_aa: CASRSAIQEGFGKLFF
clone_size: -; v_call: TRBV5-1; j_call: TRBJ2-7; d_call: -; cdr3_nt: TGCGCCAGCAGCTTGGAGAGCGGGCGATTCGAGCAGTACTTC; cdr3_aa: CASSLESGRFEQYF
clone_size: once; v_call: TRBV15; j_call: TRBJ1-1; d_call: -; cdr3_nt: TGTGCCACCAGCAGGGACACGAACACTGAAGCTTTCTTT; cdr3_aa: CATSRDTNTEAFF
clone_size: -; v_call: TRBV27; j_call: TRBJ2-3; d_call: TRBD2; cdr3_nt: TGTGCCAGCAGTGGGCTAGCGGGGGGCACAGATACGCAGTATTTT; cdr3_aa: CASSGLAGGTDTQYF
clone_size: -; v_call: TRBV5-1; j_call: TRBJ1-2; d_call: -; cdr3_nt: TGCGCCAGCAGCTTGCGAACAGGTGCAGAGTATGGCTACACCTTC; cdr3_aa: CASSLRTGAEYGYTF
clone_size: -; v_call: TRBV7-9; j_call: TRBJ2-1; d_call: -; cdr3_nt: TGTGCCAGCAGCGAAGGGTCTTTGAGGAGCAGCGGAAAATACAATGAGCAGTTCTTC; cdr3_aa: CASSEGSLRSSGKYNEQFF
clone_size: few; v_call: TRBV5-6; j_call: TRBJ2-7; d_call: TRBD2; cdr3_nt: TGTGCCAGCAGCTTGCTAGCGGGGGGGCGCGAGCAGTACTTC; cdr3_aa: CASSLLAGGREQYF
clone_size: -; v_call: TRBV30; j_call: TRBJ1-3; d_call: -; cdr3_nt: TGTGCCTGGAGTAAAGAGTCTGGAAACACCATATATTTT; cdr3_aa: CAWSKESGNTIYF
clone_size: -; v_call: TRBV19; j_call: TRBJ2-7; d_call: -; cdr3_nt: TGTGCCAGTAGTCCTCACAGGGACGCCTACGAGCAGTACTTC; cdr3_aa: CASSPHRDAYEQYF
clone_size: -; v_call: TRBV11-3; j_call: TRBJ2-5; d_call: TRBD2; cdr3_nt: TGTGCCAGCAGCCCCGGGACTAGCGGGGGGGCGGTGACAGAGACCCAGTACTTC; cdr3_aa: CASSPGTSGGAVTETQYF
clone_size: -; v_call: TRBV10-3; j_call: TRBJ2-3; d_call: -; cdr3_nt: TGTGCCATCAGTGAGTCGGAATGGGACTTTAGCACAGATACGCAGTATTTT; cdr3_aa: CAISESEWDFSTDTQYF
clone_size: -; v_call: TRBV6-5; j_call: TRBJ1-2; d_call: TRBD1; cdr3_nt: TGTGCCAGCTTCGGACAGGGAAGGGGCTACACCTTC; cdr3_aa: CASFGQGRGYTF
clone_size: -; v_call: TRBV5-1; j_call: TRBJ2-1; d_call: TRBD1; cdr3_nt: TGCGCCAGCAGCTTACAGGGGGCGGAATACAATGAGCAGTTCTTC; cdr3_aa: CASSLQGAEYNEQFF
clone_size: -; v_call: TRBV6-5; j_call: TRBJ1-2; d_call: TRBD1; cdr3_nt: TGTGCCAGCAGTTACCACCTAGGGACAGGGAACTATGGCTACACCTTC; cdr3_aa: CASSYHLGTGNYGYTF
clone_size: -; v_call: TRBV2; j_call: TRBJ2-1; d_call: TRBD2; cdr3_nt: TGTGCCAGCAGTGAATTAGCGGGGGCAAATGAGCAGTTCTTC; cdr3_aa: CASSELAGANEQFF
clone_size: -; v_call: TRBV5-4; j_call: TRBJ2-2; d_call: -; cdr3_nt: TGTGCCAGCAGCCTCCGGACAGGAGGGACCACCGGGGAGCTGTTTTTT; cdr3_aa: CASSLRTGGTTGELFF
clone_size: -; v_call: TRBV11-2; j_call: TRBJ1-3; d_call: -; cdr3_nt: TGTGCCAGCAGCTCTTCGACAGCGCTACTCACCATATATTTT; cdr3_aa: CASSSSTALLTIYF
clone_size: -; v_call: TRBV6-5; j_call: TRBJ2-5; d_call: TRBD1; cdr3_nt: TGTGCCAGCAGTAGGGACAGGGTACAAGAGACCCAGTACTTC; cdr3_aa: CASSRDRVQETQYF
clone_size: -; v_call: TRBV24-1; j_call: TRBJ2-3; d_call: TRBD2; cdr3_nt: TGTGCCACCAGTGACACGGGACTAGCGGGGACAGATACGCAGTATTTT; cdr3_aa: CATSDTGLAGTDTQYF
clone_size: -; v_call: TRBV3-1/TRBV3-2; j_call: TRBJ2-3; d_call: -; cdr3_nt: TGTGCCAGCAGCCGACGGGGGGCAGCGGGGCCCACAGATACGCAGTATTTT; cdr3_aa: CASSRRGAAGPTDTQYF